This T cell receptor (beta chain) was obtained from a study of blood T cells in healthy people across ages. The study, taken as a whole, reports: With age, beta diversity per million T cells declined roughly linearly, significantly by approximately 40.

Trimming stripped 2 bases from V and 3 bases from J, with 8 bases between. This CDR3 is built from 14 residues. Germline V gives CDR1 LNHNV, CDR2 YYDKDF (reference sequence). Turning to this clonotype: What it recognizes is unknown.

Next came a second PCR, run for about 7 to 12 cycles, which used a sample-barcoded 5' primer along with a J-beta primer mix. TCRdb recomputed calls from the 5' RACE reads with MiXCR, one row per CDR3 protein. The data show 800,000 to 950,000 distinct CDR3 sequences, about 44% seen once. J is TRBJ2-1 and V is TRBV15, with D perhaps matching TRBD2 (5 bases). Material for sequencing was blood. The source is a man aged 30 to 39 in good health. The CDR3 DNA follows: TGTGCCACCAGCAGAAGAGGGCGCTACAATGAGCAGTTCTTC. The encoded protein is CATSRRGRYNEQFF.